This T cell receptor beta chain was documented in a study of blood T cell repertoires in COVID-19. Study details: Spain, Italy and the United States supplied samples that represented acute and convalescent COVID-19.

CDR3 length: 15 residues. The germline V gene encodes CDR1 SEHNR and CDR2 FQNEAQ (reference sequence). V gave up 1 base and J gave up 3 bases; unmatched junction bases: 5. Study processing details: From reference gene primer amplification, estimates of nucleated cell counts were derived. This table comes from immunoSEQ multiplex PCR, and its TCRdb copy is limited to in-frame clones, with some not included. The DNA gave D and trimming, while V, J and clone size come from that table. The sample has fewer than 300,000 clones; 88% are singletons. The sequence came from a man in his 60s who had recovered from COVID-19. The rearrangement links TRBV7-9 to TRBJ1-1; TRBD1 matches at 7 bases. Sequencing input: peripheral blood. The CDR3 DNA follows: TGTGCCAGCAGCTTAGGGGACAGAGAAGACACTGAAGCTTTCTTT. It encodes CASSLGDREDTEAFF. Looking up the rest from reference TRBV7-9 and TRBJ1-1 gives the full variable domain: DTGVSQNPRHKITKRGQNVTFRCDPISEHNRLYWYRQTLGQGPEFLTYFQNEAQLEKSRLLSDRFSAERPKGSFSTLEIQRTEQGDSAMYLCASSLGDREDTEAFFGQGTRLTVV.